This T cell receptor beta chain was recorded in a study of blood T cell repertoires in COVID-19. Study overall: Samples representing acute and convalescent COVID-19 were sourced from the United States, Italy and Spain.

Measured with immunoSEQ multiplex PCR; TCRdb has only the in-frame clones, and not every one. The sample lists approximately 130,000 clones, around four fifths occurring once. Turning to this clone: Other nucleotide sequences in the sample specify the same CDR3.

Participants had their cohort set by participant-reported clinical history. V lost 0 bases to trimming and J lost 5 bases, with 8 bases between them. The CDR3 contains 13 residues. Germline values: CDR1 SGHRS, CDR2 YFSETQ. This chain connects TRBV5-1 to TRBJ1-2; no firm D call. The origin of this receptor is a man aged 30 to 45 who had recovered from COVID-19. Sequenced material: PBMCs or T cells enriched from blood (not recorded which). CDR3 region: CASSLERSYGYTF. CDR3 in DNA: TGCGCCAGCAGCTTGGAGAGGAGTTATGGCTACACCTTC.